The next 17 T cell receptor beta chains were all read from a single sample in a study of blood T cell repertoires in COVID-19. Method: immunoSEQ multiplex PCR; TCRdb's copy keeps in-frame clones and lacks some. The table has some 140,000 clones, about four fifths seen once. The sequencing input was peripheral blood. All receptors come from a woman in her fifties or sixties with acute or convalescent COVID-19.

The rearrangement joins TRBV30 to TRBJ1-4; 10 nucleotides line up with TRBD1. With V trimmed by 5 bases and J by 1 base, 4 bases remained unmatched. Germline V CDR1 and CDR2: GTSNPN, SVGIG (reference sequence). This CDR3 contains 15 residues. The CDR3 DNA is TGTGCCTGGGACAGGGGGCCCGGAACTAATGAAAAACTGTTTTTT. Its translation: CAWDRGPGTNEKLFF.

V and J are TRBV6-5 and TRBJ2-1; D call uncertain. The CDR3 covers 14 residues. Germline CDR1 MNHEY, CDR2 SVGAGI. V shed 5 bases and J shed 4 bases, with 12 bases lying between them. This CDR3 is CASSPPEAYNEQFF. CDR3 coding DNA: TGTGCCAGCAGTCCCCCAGAGGCTTACAATGAGCAGTTCTTC.

The chain uses TRBV14 and TRBJ1-6; D remains unclear. CDR3 length: 14 residues. Between the trimmed V and J ends, which lost 4 bases and 13 bases, there was a span of 17 bases. The germline V gene has CDR1 SGHDN and CDR2 FVKESK. DNA for the CDR3: TGTGCCAGCAGCCTCCACCTAACTGCATGGCCCCTCCACTTT. This encodes CASSLHLTAWPLHF.

The chain employs TRBV15 and TRBJ1-4; D gene ambiguous. V dropped 3 bases and J dropped 7 bases, with 15 bases sitting between them. From germline, CDR1 is LNHNV and CDR2 YYDKDF (reference sequence). The CDR3 is 15 amino acids. The CDR3 sequence: CATSRDIGSSEKLFF. CDR3 nucleotide sequence: TGTGCCACCAGCAGGGATATCGGGAGTAGTGAAAAACTGTTTTTT.

In its sample, this clone was seen once. J is TRBJ2-3 and V is TRBV21-1; the table's TRBD1 call for D was not verified on the DNA. TRBV21-1 is deemed a pseudogene. The CDR3 covers 16 residues. CDR3 nucleotide sequence: TGTGCCAGCAGTGAACCGACAGGGAGAAAATACGATACGCAGTATTTT. Amino acid sequence: CASSEPTGRKYDTQYF.

The rearrangement links TRBV6-5 to TRBJ2-7, with 8 bases fitting TRBD1. Germline-derived CDR1 and CDR2 are MNHEY and SVGAGI. After removal of 5 bases from V and 3 bases from J, the junction contained 6 bases not matched to a gene. CDR3 length: 14 amino acids. This chain's CDR3 is CASSPLDRGYEQYV. CDR3 bases: TGTGCCAGCAGTCCCTTAGACAGGGGCTACGAGCAGTACGTC.

The V gene is TRBV10-3, the J gene TRBJ2-1; TRBD1 agrees at 7 bases. Trimming at V came to 0 bases and at J to 4 bases, leaving 6 bases not matched to a gene. Germline V lookup: CDR1 ENHRY, CDR2 SYGVKD. The CDR3 extends over 16 amino acids. CDR3 DNA sequence: TGTGCCATCAGTGAGTCTTGGACAGGCGGTTACAATGAGCAGTTCTTC. Its protein product is CAISESWTGGYNEQFF.

The chain joins TRBV28 to TRBJ2-1; 9 nucleotides match TRBD1. The V gene's germline CDR1 is MDHEN and CDR2 SYDVKM. The V segment lost 7 bases and the J segment 4 bases; nucleotides outside the gene matches: 11. CDR3 length: 16 amino acids. CDR3 bases: TGTGCCAGCACCTACACAGGGGGCCGGTCGTACAATGAGCAGTTCTTC. It codes for CASTYTGGRSYNEQFF.

The chain carries TRBV18 and TRBJ1-2; TRBD1 might be the D (5 bases). The germline V and J ends were trimmed by 3 bases and 3 bases, with 11 bases remaining between them. Germline V CDR1 and CDR2: KGHSH, LQKENI. This CDR3 is built from 14 residues. This CDR3 reads CASSPAQADYGYTF. The CDR3 nucleotides read TGTGCCAGCTCACCCGCACAGGCAGACTATGGCTACACCTTC.

The rearrangement uses TRBV5-4 and TRBJ1-2; 12 nucleotides align to TRBD1. Trimming took 4 bases from V and 2 from J; bases not matched to a gene: 12. CDR1 is SGHNT and CDR2 is YYREEE in the germline V gene (reference sequence). CDR3 length: 18 residues. This chain's CDR3 is CASSLGPGTGGLNYGYTF. The CDR3 nucleotides are TGTGCCAGCAGCCTGGGGCCCGGGACAGGGGGCCTCAACTATGGCTACACCTTC.

This chain joins TRBV3-1 (or the pseudogene TRBV3-2) and TRBJ2-5; the match to TRBD1 covers 7 bases. The length of the CDR3 is 14 residues. The J segment lost 2 bases and the V segment lost 3 bases, leaving 3 bases of the junction unmatched. CDR1 is LGHDT and CDR2 is YNNKEL in the germline V gene (reference sequence). Here the CDR3 reads CASSQTGSQETQYF. The CDR3 bases are TGTGCCAGCAGCCAGACAGGGTCGCAAGAGACCCAGTACTTC.

The chain recombines TRBV5-1 with TRBJ2-7, with TRBD1 as a possible D gene (5 bases). The V and J ends lost 4 bases and 2 bases respectively, with 16 bases between them. Germline V lookup: CDR1 SGHRS, CDR2 YFSETQ. The CDR3 sequence is 15 residues long. The CDR3 DNA is TGCGCCAGCAGCCGATCCACAGGTCCAGCCTACGAGCAGTACTTC. Its translation is CASSRSTGPAYEQYF.

CDR3 sequence: CASSLGFPGDTQYF. DNA for the CDR3: TGTGCCAGCAGCCTCGGGTTCCCTGGGGATACGCAGTATTTT. V is TRBV7-9 and J is TRBJ2-3, with D uncertain. The CDR3 length is 14 residues. Germline V gives CDR1 SEHNR, CDR2 FQNEAQ (reference sequence). V was trimmed by 5 bases and J by 6 bases, leaving 15 bases between them. Looking up the rest from reference TRBV7-9 and TRBJ2-3 gives the full variable domain: DTGVSQNPRHKITKRGQNVTFRCDPISEHNRLYWYRQTLGQGPEFLTYFQNEAQLEKSRLLSDRFSAERPKGSFSTLEIQRTEQGDSAMYLCASSLGFPGDTQYFGPGTRLTVL.

The gene calls are TRBV2 and TRBJ1-1; D not certain. From germline, CDR1 is SNHLY and CDR2 FYNNEI. The CDR3 contains 12 residues. Trimming removed 7 bases from V and 3 bases from J, with 9 bases in between. DNA of the CDR3: TGTGCCAGCACCTCGGTGGACACTGAAGCTTTCTTT. This translates into CASTSVDTEAFF.

The chain uses TRBV24-1 and TRBJ2-3; 7 positions match TRBD2. This CDR3 has 15 amino acids. Germline CDR1 is KGHDR and CDR2 is SFDVKD. V lost 4 bases to trimming and J lost 3 bases; unmatched junction nucleotides: 6. CDR3 sequence reads: CATSDASGSTDTQYF. The DNA of the CDR3 is TGTGCCACCAGTGACGCTAGCGGAAGTACAGATACGCAGTATTTT.

This sequence joins TRBV10-3 and TRBJ1-6, with D perhaps TRBD1 (6 bases). Trimming took off 6 bases at V and 7 bases at J, with 22 bases between the two ends. This CDR3 is built from 17 residues. The germline CDR1 and CDR2 sequences are ENHRY and SYGVKD. The CDR3 sequence: CAIRDSARGGGNSPLHF. In DNA, the CDR3 is TGTGCCATCAGGGATTCGGCAAGGGGGGGAGGCAATTCACCCCTCCACTTT.

The V gene is TRBV2, the J gene TRBJ1-6; D ambiguous. This CDR3 spans 14 amino acids. Germline-derived CDR1 and CDR2 are SNHLY and FYNNEI. The ends were cut back, 10 bases at V and 5 bases at J, with 15 bases in the middle. This chain's CDR3 is CAITAGLNNSPLHF. CDR3 coding DNA: TGTGCCATCACCGCGGGTCTAAATAATTCACCCCTCCACTTT.